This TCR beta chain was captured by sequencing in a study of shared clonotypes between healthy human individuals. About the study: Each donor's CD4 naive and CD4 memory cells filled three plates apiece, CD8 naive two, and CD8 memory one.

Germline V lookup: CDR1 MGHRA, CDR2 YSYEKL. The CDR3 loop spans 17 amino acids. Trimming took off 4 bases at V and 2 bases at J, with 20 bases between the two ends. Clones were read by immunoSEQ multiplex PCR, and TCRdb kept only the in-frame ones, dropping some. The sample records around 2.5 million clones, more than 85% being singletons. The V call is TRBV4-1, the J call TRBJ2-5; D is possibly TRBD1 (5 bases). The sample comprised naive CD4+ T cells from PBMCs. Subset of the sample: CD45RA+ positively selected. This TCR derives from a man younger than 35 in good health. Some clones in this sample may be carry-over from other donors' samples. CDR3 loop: CASSLYGNRNLQETQYF. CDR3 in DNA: TGCGCCAGCAGCCTCTATGGGAACAGGAACCTACAAGAGACCCAGTACTTC.